This T cell receptor (beta chain) is drawn from a study of blood T cell repertoires in COVID-19. Here immunoSEQ multiplex PCR was the method, and the copy in TCRdb shows in-frame clones only, minus some. The sample has under 200,000 clones; about nine tenths are singletons. Germline CDR1 and CDR2: SGHVS and FQNEAQ. With 5 bases clipped from V and 3 bases from J, the junction kept 6 bases outside the gene matches. The CDR3 runs 14 residues. This clone has just a few counts. The rearrangement uses TRBV7-8 and TRBJ2-7, with 8 bases fitting TRBD1. The origin of this receptor is a man in his fifties or sixties with acute or convalescent COVID-19. Material for sequencing was peripheral blood. Here the CDR3 reads CASSPGTGLYEQYF. For the CDR3, the DNA is TGTGCCAGCAGCCCAGGGACAGGACTCTACGAGCAGTACTTC.